This T cell receptor beta chain was obtained from a study of early T cells in non-severe SARS-CoV-2 infection. Study in general: Alpha and beta chains were unpaired, from unsorted whole-blood bulk RNA.

Findings and limits, study-wide: Private and CD4 specificities were missed by VDJdb matching, skewed to anti-spike CD8.

This clonotype was recorded many times. Its antigen is currently unknown. Unique molecular identifiers were added to individual cDNA molecules. MiXCR, applied by TCRdb to the 5' RACE reads, yields one record per CDR3 protein. The repertoire holds some 96,000 distinct CDR3 sequences, with around 14% as singletons. The source of this sequence is an adult who was a healthcare worker with PCR-confirmed SARS-CoV-2 infection or an uninfected control (not recorded which). Sequencing input: whole blood.

Written as DNA, the CDR3 is TGTGCCACCAGCAGACGACTAGCCACAGATACGCAGTATTTT. Translated: CATSRRLATDTQYF. This chain joins TRBV15 and TRBJ2-3; 7 positions agree with TRBD2. Germline loops: CDR1 LNHNV, CDR2 YYDKDF (reference sequence). The V gene end was trimmed by 2 bases and the J gene end by 2 bases; junction bases not matched to a gene: 1. The CDR3 length is 14 residues.